The rows below give T cell receptor beta chains drawn from one sample of a study of T-cell reconstitution after alpha-beta-depleted transplantation in children. TCRdb re-analysed the PCR reads in MiXCR, keeping a single row per CDR3 protein. The profile shows fewer than 550,000 distinct CDR3 sequences, about 10% of them singletons. The sequencing here drew on PBMCs, mostly from graft donor cells, taken 180 days after TCRalphabeta/CD19-depleted stem cell transplant. All receptors come from a female patient between 2 and 10 years old who had a stem cell transplant for aplastic anemia, so the T cells may come from the graft donor. CDR3s include the opening cysteine and the closing phenylalanine or tryptophan. D genes are given only for firm matches.

TRBJ1-5	NA	TRBV21-1	CASSFPHLGQGDHQPQHF
TRBJ2-7	NA	TRBV28	CASSQTTLQPGPSYEQYF
TRBJ2-7	TRBD2	TRBV12-3/TRBV12-4	CASSLGSGRAWYEQYF
TRBJ1-4	NA	TRBV12-3/TRBV12-4	CASSSWTETNEKLFF
TRBJ1-2	TRBD1	TRBV7-2	CASRRGTDLYGYTF
TRBJ2-7	NA	TRBV20-1	CRARVRHEQYF
TRBJ1-5	NA	TRBV9	CASSAYGSNQPQHF
TRBJ2-3	NA	TRBV12-3/TRBV12-4	CASNTGDASTDTQYF
TRBJ2-7	TRBD1	TRBV29-1	CSVLVLGTGLLEQYF
TRBJ2-7	NA	TRBV2	CASRHRDISYEQYF
TRBJ2-5	NA	TRBV29-1	CSAVGGRETQYF
TRBJ2-1	NA	TRBV20-1	CSAQYGVNRDTSYNEQFF
TRBJ1-1	NA	TRBV5-1	CASSFSSGDAEAFF
TRBJ2-1	TRBD2	TRBV11-1	CASSSRELYGGRAPYNEQFF
TRBJ1-1	TRBD1	TRBV20-1	CSARRGDRDTEAFF
TRBJ1-3	TRBD1	TRBV27	CASSAGTGYRNTIYF
TRBJ1-1	NA	TRBV25-1	CASRTGPLEAFF
TRBJ1-2	NA	TRBV5-1	CASSQSGTDGYTF
TRBJ2-1	TRBD2	TRBV20-1	CSVGSGRPIDNEQFF
TRBJ1-3	NA	TRBV5-1	CASSLEGAHFGNTIYF
TRBJ2-3	TRBD2	TRBV5-1	CASSFRGVAGSTDTQYF
TRBJ2-1	NA	TRBV5-1	CASSFDGEALNEQFF
TRBJ2-1	TRBD2	TRBV24-1	CATSHSGRVNEQFF
TRBJ2-1	NA	TRBV10-3	CAISEYQRYEQFF
TRBJ1-1	TRBD1	TRBV12-3/TRBV12-4	CASRGDRGRTLGNEAFF
TRBJ2-2	TRBD2	TRBV2	CASSEAPPTSGSTGELFF
TRBJ2-1	TRBD2	TRBV5-4	CASSLSGTNTEQFF
TRBJ1-4	NA	TRBV4-2	CASSQERGRPTNEKLFF
TRBJ2-7	TRBD2	TRBV6-5	CASSFSQAGWGNEQYF
TRBJ1-4	TRBD1	TRBV6-1	CASSRQGGLQYEKLFF
TRBJ2-2	TRBD1	TRBV6-5	CASSHRDRDTGELFF
TRBJ2-3	TRBD2	TRBV6-1	CASSKLKRGGRWGTDTQYF
TRBJ1-3	NA	TRBV20-1	CSRSAFRGNTIYF
TRBJ1-2	NA	TRBV3-1	CASSLGQARANYGYTF
TRBJ2-7	NA	TRBV29-1	CSVLRSGTYEQYF
TRBJ2-6	NA	TRBV29-1	CSVEAKGGAGANVLTF
TRBJ2-7	TRBD2	TRBV24-1	CATRNSGIGYEQYF
TRBJ2-1	TRBD2	TRBV3-1	CASTPYLAGGRDNEQFF
TRBJ2-2	NA	TRBV20-1	CSAREGTGELFF
TRBJ2-5	TRBD1	TRBV7-8	CASSANRGGEETQYF
TRBJ2-7	TRBD2	TRBV14	CASSQEYGLAGHSYEQYF
TRBJ2-1	TRBD1	TRBV2	CACASTGTGNYNEQFF
TRBJ2-1	NA	TRBV5-1	CASSFIQALSYNEQFF
TRBJ2-2	TRBD2	TRBV5-1	CASSIQGTSAAGELFF
TRBJ2-5	NA	TRBV3-1	CASSQDRGGQETQYF
TRBJ2-2	NA	TRBV21-1	CASSKETNTGELFF
TRBJ1-2	NA	TRBV6-2/TRBV6-3	CASSYWRARGYTF
TRBJ2-7	NA	TRBV20-1	CSARVRGWGPQGRSSEQYF
TRBJ1-5	NA	TRBV10-3	CAISAQEDQPQHF
TRBJ1-2	NA	TRBV7-9	CASSFHGDTLNYGYTF
TRBJ1-1	NA	TRBV5-1	CASSLADARNTEAFF